Ten or more counts support the clone carrying this T cell receptor beta chain. What it binds is not known. Other DNA sequences in this sample translate to the same CDR3. The data derive from a study of beta chain features in type 1 diabetes. Points from the study as a whole: Moderate yet significant TCRB CDR3 shortening was seen in Type 1 diabetes patients in all four CD4+ subsets.

Germline V gene lookup returns CDR1 SGHTA and CDR2 FQGNSA. V lost 1 base, J lost 3 bases, and 11 bases lay in between. This CDR3 has 15 residues. What was sequenced were expressed TCRB transcripts, since all of the isolated RNA had been reverse transcribed. Data came from immunoSEQ multiplex PCR; TCRdb stores just in-frame clones and leaves some out. There are about 340,000 clones in the sample; 7% to 10% occur only once, and approximately 1% lies in the top ten. Sequences were obtained from central memory CD4+ T cells from blood. The gene calls are TRBV7-2 and TRBJ2-3; the D is unclear. The clonotype was recovered from a man under 40 with type 1 diabetes. The CDR3 DNA reads as TGTGCCAGCAGCTTAGTGGGTGGCTCGACAGATACGCAGTATTTT. Protein sequence: CASSLVGGSTDTQYF.